These 19 T cell receptor beta chains originate from one sample sequenced in a study of CD8+ T cells in alopecia areata. Reverse transcribed after extraction, RNA yielded cDNA as the sequencing template. The repertoire was sequenced with immunoSEQ multiplex PCR; TCRdb's copy has only in-frame clones and lacks some. The data show 25,000 to 35,000 clones, around two thirds seen once. Material for sequencing was NKG2D-high CD8+ T cells sorted from blood. The receptors were gathered from a human donor with alopecia areata.

The J gene is TRBJ2-2, the V gene TRBV29-1; 8 bases agree with TRBD1. V was pared by 0 bases and J by 6 bases, with 9 bases of the junction left unmatched. The CDR3 is 16 residues long. Per the germline V gene, CDR1 is SQVTM and CDR2 is ANQGSEA. CDR3 in amino acids: CSVEDPGQGMAGELFF. The CDR3 bases are TGCAGCGTTGAAGACCCCGGACAGGGTATGGCCGGGGAGCTGTTTTTT.

This clone was seen a few times. V and J are TRBV20-1 and TRBJ2-5; no reliable D call. Trimming shortened V by 6 bases and J by 0 bases, and 5 bases separated the two germline ends. This CDR3 is built from 11 residues. Germline lookup yields CDR1 DFQATT and CDR2 SNEGSKA (reference sequence). CDR3: CSAPHQETQYF. The CDR3 DNA follows: TGCAGTGCCCCCCACCAAGAGACCCAGTACTTC.

V is TRBV14 and J is TRBJ2-7; no firm D call. V lost 4 bases and J lost 5, with 12 bases in between. CDR1 is SGHDN and CDR2 is FVKESK in the germline V gene. The CDR3 runs 13 residues. CDR3 bases: TGTGCCAGCAGCCCCCTGCCTCATGACGAGCAGTACTTC. Translation: CASSPLPHDEQYF.

The J gene is TRBJ2-7, the V gene TRBV27; TRBD2 aligns across 7 bases. CDR1 is MNHEY, CDR2 SMNVEV, per germline (reference sequence). After removal of 3 bases from V and 5 bases from J, the junction contained 13 bases not matched to a gene. CDR3 size: 16 residues. CDR3 bases: TGTGCCAGCAGTTTTGGTTGGGCGGGAGTATCCCACGAGCAGTACTTC. Translated: CASSFGWAGVSHEQYF.

V usage is TRBV7-6 and J usage is TRBJ2-7; D might be TRBD2 (6 bases). V was trimmed by 5 bases and J by 3 bases, leaving 11 bases between them. CDR3 size: 13 residues. Germline V gene sequence: CDR1 SGHVS, CDR2 FNYEAQ. This CDR3 is CASSPSGDYEQYF. The DNA for the CDR3 is TGTGCCAGCAGCCCATCGGGGGACTACGAGCAGTACTTC.

The chain recombines TRBV28 with TRBJ1-1, with 7 bases that match TRBD1. J gave up 2 bases and V 3 bases, and 12 bases lay outside the gene matches. From germline, CDR1 is MDHEN and CDR2 SYDVKM. This CDR3 is built from 17 residues. CDR3 in DNA: TGTGCCAGCAGTTTTGATGGTCAGGGGGGGGCAAACACTGAAGCTTTCTTT. Its protein is CASSFDGQGGANTEAFF. Combining the CDR3 with reference TRBV28 and TRBJ1-1 gives the whole variable domain DVKVTQSSRYLVKRTGEKVFLECVQDMDHENMFWYRQDPGLGLRLIYFSYDVKMKEKGDIPEGYSVSREKKERFSLILESASTNQTSMYLCASSFDGQGGANTEAFFGQGTRLTVV.

This chain connects TRBV28 to TRBJ1-5; possible D gene TRBD1, 5 bases. The CDR3 length is 14 residues. Germline lookup yields CDR1 MDHEN and CDR2 SYDVKM. Trimming removed 3 bases from V and 6 bases from J, with 12 bases in between. The CDR3 here is CASSFLAGSQPQHF. In nucleotides, the CDR3 is TGTGCCAGCAGTTTCTTAGCAGGGAGTCAGCCCCAGCATTTT.

The chain carries TRBV4-3 and TRBJ2-7; D ambiguous. The CDR3 totals 15 residues. V lost 1 base, J lost 1 base, and 11 bases lay in between. Germline lookup yields CDR1 LGHNA and CDR2 YSLEER. CDR3 nucleotide sequence: TGCGCCAGCAGCCAAGGTCCCCAGACGTCCTACGAGCAGTACTTC. It encodes CASSQGPQTSYEQYF.

The V gene is TRBV30, the J gene TRBJ2-7; D is possibly TRBD1 or TRBD2 (6 bases each). From germline, CDR1 is GTSNPN and CDR2 SVGIG (reference sequence). Trimming shortened V by 4 bases and J by 5 bases, and 12 bases separated the two germline ends. The CDR3 is 12 residues long. CDR3 sequence (DNA): TGTGCCTGGACCGTCGGGGGCCACGAGCAGTACTTC. Translation gives CAWTVGGHEQYF. The variable domain in full, with the rest retrieved from reference TRBV30 and TRBJ2-7, is SQTIHQWPATLVQPVGSPLSLECTVEGTSNPNLYWYRQAAGRGLQLLFYSVGIGQISSEVPQNLSASRPQDRQFILSSKKLLLSDSGFYLCAWTVGGHEQYFGPGTRLTVT.

The chain is built from TRBV29-1 and TRBJ1-2; tentatively, D is TRBD1 (6 bases). Germline values: CDR1 SQVTM, CDR2 ANQGSEA. V was clipped by 3 bases and J by 1 base, with 6 bases between them. The CDR3 sequence is 12 residues long. Here the CDR3 reads CSVEDSNYGYTF. CDR3 bases: TGCAGCGTTGAGGACAGTAACTATGGCTACACCTTC.

The chain employs TRBV28 and TRBJ2-7; no firm D call. The CDR3 consists of 15 residues. Germline values: CDR1 MDHEN, CDR2 SYDVKM. Trimming took 6 bases from V and 3 from J, leaving 18 bases between them. The CDR3 reads CASSIDDLSLYEQYF. The CDR3, as DNA: TGTGCCAGCAGCATTGATGACTTATCCCTCTACGAGCAGTACTTC.

The genes are TRBV7-9 and TRBJ2-7; 9 bases agree with TRBD1. The CDR3 contains 14 residues. V lost 4 bases, J lost 2 bases, and 3 bases stayed unmatched. CDR1 is SEHNR, CDR2 FQNEAQ, per germline (reference sequence). The CDR3 coding sequence is TGTGCCAGCAGCTCCCGGGACAGGGCCTACGAGCAGTACTTC. Amino acids: CASSSRDRAYEQYF.

The chain is built from TRBV7-6 and TRBJ2-3; D is unclear. The CDR3 runs 15 residues. Deletions cut 2 bases from V and 0 bases from J, with 9 bases between. CDR1 and CDR2 from the germline V gene are SGHVS and FNYEAQ. Here the CDR3 DNA reads TGTGCCAGCAGCTTATCGACGGCTAGCACAGATACGCAGTATTTT. This gives the protein CASSLSTASTDTQYF.

The chain is built from TRBV9 and TRBJ1-1; 7 bases are a match to TRBD1. CDR3 length: 14 amino acids. V was clipped by 4 bases and J by 3 bases; unmatched bases: 6. Germline values: CDR1 SGDLS, CDR2 YYNGEE. As DNA, the CDR3 is TGTGCCAGCAGCTCATACGACAGGGACACTGAAGCTTTCTTT. This translates into CASSSYDRDTEAFF.

The chain carries TRBV5-8 and TRBJ2-3, with D unresolved. Trimming cost V 0 bases and J 0 bases, with 5 bases left between them. Germline V gene data show CDR1 as SGHTS and CDR2 as YDEGEE. There are 14 residues in the CDR3. The CDR3 DNA is TGTGCCAGCAGCTTGGGATTCAGCACAGATACGCAGTATTTT. This gives the protein CASSLGFSTDTQYF.

This clone was found a few times. The rearrangement uses TRBV6-5 and TRBJ2-3; D ambiguous. The CDR3 runs 12 residues. Germline lookup yields CDR1 MNHEY and CDR2 SVGAGI. V was shortened by 6 bases and J by 6 bases, with 10 bases between the two germline ends. The chain's CDR3 is CASSPALDTQYF. The CDR3 nucleotides read TGTGCCAGCAGCCCAGCCCTCGATACGCAGTATTTT.

The CDR3 region has the DNA TGCGCCAGCAGCTTGGACCGACAAGGGCTTGGTGATGAAAAACTGTTTTTT. It encodes CASSLDRQGLGDEKLFF. The gene calls are TRBV5-1 and TRBJ1-4, with unresolved D. This CDR3 is 17 amino acids long. The germline V gene has CDR1 SGHRS and CDR2 YFSETQ. Trimming took off 0 bases at V and 6 bases at J, with 18 bases between the two ends. Full variable domain (outside the CDR3, taken from reference TRBV5-1 and TRBJ1-4): KAGVTQTPRYLIKTRGQQVTLSCSPISGHRSVSWYQQTPGQGLQFLFEYFSETQRNKGNFPGRFSGRQFSNSRSEMNVSTLELGDSALYLCASSLDRQGLGDEKLFFGSGTQLSVL.

The chain links TRBV7-9 to TRBJ1-4; 7 bases agree with TRBD1. V shed 6 bases, J shed 10 bases, and the junction held 11 bases outside the gene matches. The CDR3 contains 14 residues. Germline assignment: CDR1 SEHNR and CDR2 FQNEAQ (reference sequence). This CDR3 is CASSRDRDKGKLFF. For the CDR3, the DNA is TGTGCCAGCAGTAGGGACAGAGATAAAGGAAAACTGTTTTTT.

The chain couples TRBV27 to TRBJ2-7; unclear D gene. Germline V gives CDR1 MNHEY, CDR2 SMNVEV (reference sequence). V was shortened by 5 bases and J by 0 bases, with 8 bases between the two germline ends. CDR3 length: 13 amino acids. CDR3 in DNA: TGTGCCAGCAGTCTTGGGTTCTCCTACGAGCAGTACTTC. This encodes CASSLGFSYEQYF.